This T cell receptor (beta chain) is drawn from a study of blood T cell repertoires in COVID-19 (dated by TCRdb to 2018 to 2021). Describing the broader study: The collaborator samples originated in the United States, Italy and Spain and spanned the acute and convalescent phases of COVID-19. The dataset comprised deeply sampled blood TCRbeta repertoires from subjects exposed to, actively infected with, or recovered from COVID-19. The prospective study material was composed of cDNA or gDNA derived from T cells, B-cell-depleted T cells, or PBMCs. Nearly every sample came with metadata listing a de-identified subject ID, COVID-19 status, age in years and sex. The repertoires were released in a freely available public database intended as a resource for research on the immune response to SARS-CoV-2. The samples were drawn from the first 160 participants of the ongoing ImmuneRACE study and from some 1,300 subjects provided by 6 global collaborators. Where available, HLA class I and class II types were taken from metadata supplied by the sample provider and were not determined by assay-based typing. Overall study outcomes, separate from this receptor: How much clinical and demographic metadata was included differed by source and by participant, and the metadata was provided uncurated.

This clone was seen a handful of times. There is no known antigen for this receptor. The sample holds no much larger clone one base away, and base qualities are not on file. The immunoSEQ Assay, a bias-controlled multiplex PCR, was used to amplify TCRbeta CDR3 regions from genomic DNA. Turning to the authors' computational methods: The number of nucleated cells in each sample was estimated from the amplification of reference gene primers within the assay. To quantify the absolute abundance of each unique TCRbeta CDR3 rearrangement, sequence reads were collapsed and filtered. For each sample, productive Simpson clonality was calculated as the square root of Simpson's diversity index over productive rearrangements. TCRdb re-hosts the immuneACCESS table, in-frame sequences only. Its copies lack some clones; in the studies checked, an unresolved V gene accounts for under half of them, and the cause for the rest is not known. That table gives V, J and clone size, and the DNA gave D and trimming. Across this sample there are about 300,000 clones, with approximately 88% seen only once. Of the sample, about 7% is held by the ten largest clones.

The CDR3, cysteine through phenylalanine, is 17 amino acids long. The only DNA kept is the CDR3, 51 bases in frame from the first base. The germline V gene encodes CDR1 SGHKS and CDR2 YYEKEE (reference sequence). Trimming leaves V shorter by 6 bases and J shorter by 0 bases, with the junction holding 11 bases beyond the gene matches. A second Seattle source provided samples from volunteer blood donors who had recovered from COVID-19. The collaborating institutions used their own protocols to collect whole blood in K2EDTA tubes. Collaborator samples were shipped for TCRbeta analysis as frozen whole blood, isolated PBMCs, or DNA extracted from either sample type.

This clonotype was sampled from a woman in her 30s who had recovered from COVID-19. Specimen: peripheral blood. Recombination linked TRBV5-5 to TRBJ2-3, with TRBD2 identical over 9 junction bases. DNA sequence: TGTGCCAGCACCAAGTGGTTGCGGGGGGGAAGCACAGATACGCAGTATTTT. This yields the protein CASTKWLRGGSTDTQYF.